This is a list of T cell receptor beta chains from one sample in a study of metastatic and nonmetastatic thyroid tumors. With MiXCR, TCRdb called clones anew from the PCR reads. The data hold 15,000 to 20,000 clones, with about a fifth observed a single time. Sequenced: tumor tissue. These receptor sequences come from a female donor with papillary thyroid cancer or a benign thyroid nodule (not recorded which). Some clones in this sample may be carry-over from other donors' samples. Each CDR3 is given with its conserved first and last residue. Fields, in order: V gene, D gene, J gene, clone size, CDR3 protein, CDR3 DNA. D genes are given only for firm matches. Expanded clones are given a class, and other clones once, few, many or no size at all.

v_gene: TRBV28; d_gene: TRBD2; j_gene: TRBJ2-3; abundance: .; CDR3aa: CASSPWTSGSDTQYF; CDR3nt: TGTGCCAGCAGTCCCTGGACTAGCGGGAGTGATACGCAGTATTTT
v_gene: TRBV6-4; d_gene: .; j_gene: TRBJ1-3; abundance: .; CDR3aa: CASSAPGTQAGNTIYF; CDR3nt: TGTGCCAGCAGTGCGCCCGGGACGCAAGCTGGAAACACCATATATTTT
v_gene: TRBV30; d_gene: .; j_gene: TRBJ2-7; abundance: few; CDR3aa: CAWQDVYEQYF; CDR3nt: TGTGCCTGGCAGGATGTCTACGAGCAGTACTTC
v_gene: TRBV2; d_gene: .; j_gene: TRBJ1-1; abundance: few; CDR3aa: CASRGSAGAGEAFF; CDR3nt: TGTGCCAGCAGGGGGAGTGCGGGCGCCGGTGAAGCTTTCTTT
v_gene: TRBV5-1; d_gene: TRBD2; j_gene: TRBJ2-5; abundance: many; CDR3aa: CASSLTSGSVETQYF; CDR3nt: TGCGCCAGCAGCCTGACTAGCGGGAGTGTGGAGACCCAGTACTTC
v_gene: TRBV6-1; d_gene: .; j_gene: TRBJ1-5; abundance: .; CDR3aa: CASSDATGSGQPQHF; CDR3nt: TGTGCCAGCAGTGACGCTACAGGGAGTGGTCAGCCCCAGCATTTT
v_gene: TRBV7-3; d_gene: .; j_gene: TRBJ2-2; abundance: many; CDR3aa: CASSLRGRELAGELFF; CDR3nt: TGTGCCAGCAGCTTAAGGGGCCGGGAGTTGGCCGGGGAGCTGTTTTTT
v_gene: TRBV20-1; d_gene: TRBD1; j_gene: TRBJ2-3; abundance: many; CDR3aa: CSARPSFPGQARSTDTQYF; CDR3nt: TGCAGTGCTAGACCGAGCTTCCCAGGACAGGCCCGTAGCACAGATACGCAGTATTTT
v_gene: TRBV19; d_gene: .; j_gene: TRBJ2-1; abundance: many; CDR3aa: CASSNPPVGRSTYNEQFF; CDR3nt: TGTGCCAGTAGTAACCCCCCCGTGGGCAGGTCAACCTACAATGAGCAGTTCTTC
v_gene: TRBV13; d_gene: .; j_gene: TRBJ1-6; abundance: medium-sized; CDR3aa: CASSFNRARFSPLHF; CDR3nt: TGTGCCAGCAGCTTCAACAGGGCTCGGTTTTCACCCCTCCACTTT
v_gene: TRBV20-1; d_gene: .; j_gene: TRBJ2-2; abundance: many; CDR3aa: CSARRGRDDTGELFF; CDR3nt: TGCAGTGCTAGACGGGGGCGGGATGACACCGGGGAGCTGTTTTTT
v_gene: TRBV7-8; d_gene: .; j_gene: TRBJ2-7; abundance: .; CDR3aa: CASSLLREAYEQYF; CDR3nt: TGTGCCAGCAGCTTATTAAGGGAAGCCTACGAGCAGTACTTC
v_gene: TRBV28; d_gene: .; j_gene: TRBJ1-1; abundance: many; CDR3aa: CASSLVLGTGTAFF; CDR3nt: TGTGCCAGCAGTTTAGTTTTGGGAACCGGAACGGCTTTCTTT
v_gene: TRBV18; d_gene: .; j_gene: TRBJ2-3; abundance: once; CDR3aa: CASSHGDLRDTQYF; CDR3nt: TGTGCCAGCTCACACGGGGATCTGAGAGATACGCAGTATTTT
v_gene: TRBV6-9; d_gene: .; j_gene: TRBJ2-1; abundance: .; CDR3aa: CASSYGGTYNEQFF; CDR3nt: TGTGCCAGCAGTTATGGTGGGACCTACAATGAGCAGTTCTTC
v_gene: TRBV4-2; d_gene: TRBD1; j_gene: TRBJ1-2; abundance: many; CDR3aa: CASSQGGTGNYGYTF; CDR3nt: TGTGCCAGCAGCCAAGGCGGGACAGGGAACTATGGCTACACCTTC
v_gene: TRBV7-2; d_gene: TRBD1; j_gene: TRBJ2-7; abundance: medium-sized; CDR3aa: CASSPTAGQGNEQYF; CDR3nt: TGTGCCAGCAGCCCGACAGCCGGACAGGGGAACGAGCAGTACTTC
v_gene: TRBV30; d_gene: TRBD1; j_gene: TRBJ1-3; abundance: many; CDR3aa: CAWSPSGTGISGNTIYF; CDR3nt: TGTGCCTGGAGCCCTTCCGGGACAGGGATCTCTGGAAACACCATATATTTT
v_gene: TRBV6-5; d_gene: .; j_gene: TRBJ2-6; abundance: .; CDR3aa: CLSGANVLTF; CDR3nt: TGCCTCTCTGGGGCCAACGTCCTGACTTTC
v_gene: TRBV6-2/TRBV6-3; d_gene: TRBD2; j_gene: TRBJ2-7; abundance: medium-sized; CDR3aa: CATKPASGSSYEQYF; CDR3nt: TGTGCCACCAAGCCAGCGAGCGGGAGCTCCTACGAGCAGTACTTC
v_gene: TRBV9; d_gene: .; j_gene: TRBJ2-7; abundance: many; CDR3aa: CASSVSNMNEQYF; CDR3nt: TGTGCCAGCAGCGTGTCAAATATGAACGAGCAGTACTTC
v_gene: TRBV4-1; d_gene: TRBD2; j_gene: TRBJ2-2; abundance: many; CDR3aa: CASSQLPWLAGGIGELFF; CDR3nt: TGCGCCAGCAGCCAACTGCCCTGGTTGGCGGGAGGTATCGGGGAGCTGTTTTTT
v_gene: TRBV7-2; d_gene: .; j_gene: TRBJ2-2; abundance: many; CDR3aa: CASSLAHPSDGELFF; CDR3nt: TGTGCCAGCAGCTTAGCCCACCCATCGGACGGGGAGCTGTTTTTT
v_gene: TRBV18; d_gene: .; j_gene: TRBJ2-1; abundance: many; CDR3aa: CASSPMQVGQSGETYNEQFF; CDR3nt: TGTGCCAGCTCACCAATGCAGGTGGGACAAAGCGGGGAGACCTACAATGAGCAGTTCTTC
v_gene: TRBV11-1; d_gene: TRBD2; j_gene: TRBJ2-1; abundance: many; CDR3aa: CASSFSSLLAGGGNEQFF; CDR3nt: TGTGCCAGCAGCTTTAGCTCTTTACTAGCGGGAGGGGGCAATGAGCAGTTCTTC
v_gene: TRBV5-1; d_gene: TRBD1; j_gene: TRBJ2-2; abundance: .; CDR3aa: CASSEQGAGELFF; CDR3nt: TGCGCCAGCAGCGAACAGGGGGCCGGGGAGCTGTTTTTT
v_gene: TRBV6-2/TRBV6-3; d_gene: TRBD2; j_gene: TRBJ2-7; abundance: .; CDR3aa: CASSLGLASHEQYF; CDR3nt: TGTGCCAGCAGCCTAGGACTAGCTTCCCACGAGCAGTACTTC
v_gene: TRBV5-1; d_gene: .; j_gene: TRBJ2-3; abundance: many; CDR3aa: CASRDTFTDTQYF; CDR3nt: TGCGCCAGCCGGGACACTTTCACAGATACGCAGTATTTT
v_gene: TRBV3-1; d_gene: .; j_gene: TRBJ2-7; abundance: many; CDR3aa: CARDARETYYEQYF; CDR3nt: TGTGCCAGGGACGCTAGAGAGACCTACTACGAGCAGTACTTC
v_gene: TRBV29-1; d_gene: TRBD2; j_gene: TRBJ2-2; abundance: .; CDR3aa: CSVESGRASGELFF; CDR3nt: TGCAGCGTTGAAAGCGGGAGGGCATCCGGGGAGCTGTTTTTT
v_gene: TRBV15; d_gene: .; j_gene: TRBJ2-7; abundance: few; CDR3aa: CATSKQWARVEQYF; CDR3nt: TGTGCCACCAGCAAACAGTGGGCCAGGGTCGAGCAGTACTTC
v_gene: TRBV30; d_gene: TRBD2; j_gene: TRBJ2-7; abundance: many; CDR3aa: CAWSRLAGSYEQYF; CDR3nt: TGTGCCTGGAGTCGCCTAGCGGGATCTTACGAGCAGTACTTC
v_gene: TRBV6-2/TRBV6-3; d_gene: .; j_gene: TRBJ1-1; abundance: few; CDR3aa: CASSSTENTEAFF; CDR3nt: TGTGCCAGCAGTTCGACGGAGAACACTGAAGCTTTCTTT
v_gene: TRBV5-1; d_gene: TRBD2; j_gene: TRBJ2-2; abundance: medium-sized; CDR3aa: CASSLSGRADTGELFF; CDR3nt: TGCGCCAGCAGCTTAAGCGGGAGGGCCGACACCGGGGAGCTGTTTTTT